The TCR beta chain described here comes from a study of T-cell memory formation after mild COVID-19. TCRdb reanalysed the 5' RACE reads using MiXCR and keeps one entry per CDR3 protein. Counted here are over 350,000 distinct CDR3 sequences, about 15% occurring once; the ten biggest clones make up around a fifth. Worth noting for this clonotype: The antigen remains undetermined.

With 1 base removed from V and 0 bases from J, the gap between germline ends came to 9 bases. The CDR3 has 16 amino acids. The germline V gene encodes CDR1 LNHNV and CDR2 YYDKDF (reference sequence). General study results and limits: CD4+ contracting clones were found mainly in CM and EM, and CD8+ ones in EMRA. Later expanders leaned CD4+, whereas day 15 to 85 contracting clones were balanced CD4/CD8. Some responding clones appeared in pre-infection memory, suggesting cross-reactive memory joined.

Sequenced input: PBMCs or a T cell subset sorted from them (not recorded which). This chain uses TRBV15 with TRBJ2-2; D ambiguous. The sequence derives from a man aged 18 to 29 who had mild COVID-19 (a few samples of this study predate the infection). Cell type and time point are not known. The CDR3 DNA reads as TGTGCCACCAGCAGAGTCGGGTCCCCGAACACCGGGGAGCTGTTTTTT. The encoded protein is CATSRVGSPNTGELFF.